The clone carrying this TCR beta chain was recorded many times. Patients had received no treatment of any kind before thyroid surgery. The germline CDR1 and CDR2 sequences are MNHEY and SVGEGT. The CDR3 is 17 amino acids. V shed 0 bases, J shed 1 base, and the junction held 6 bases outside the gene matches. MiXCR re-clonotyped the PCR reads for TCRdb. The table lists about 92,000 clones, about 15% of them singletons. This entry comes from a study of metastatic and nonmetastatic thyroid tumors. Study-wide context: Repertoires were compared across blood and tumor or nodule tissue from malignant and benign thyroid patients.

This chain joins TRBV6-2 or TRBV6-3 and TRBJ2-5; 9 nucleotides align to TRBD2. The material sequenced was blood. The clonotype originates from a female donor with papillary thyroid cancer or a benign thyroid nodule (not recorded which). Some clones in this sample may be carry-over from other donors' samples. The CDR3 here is CASSYSTSGGFQETQYF. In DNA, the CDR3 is TGTGCCAGCAGTTACTCGACGAGCGGGGGGTTCCAAGAGACCCAGTACTTC.